These 7 T cell receptor beta chains came from one sample sequenced in a study of somatic mutations in cytotoxic T cells in rheumatoid arthritis. The protocol was immunoSEQ multiplex PCR, while the TCRdb copy is restricted to in-frame clones and leaves out a portion. The sample holds some 23,000 clones, roughly 80% seen once. The material sequenced was CD8+ T cells sorted from blood. The receptors shown here come from an adult with rheumatoid arthritis.

The chain combines TRBV6-5 with TRBJ1-2; a possible D gene is TRBD1 (5 bases). Trimming took 2 bases from V and 8 from J, leaving 6 bases between them. Germline V CDR1 and CDR2: MNHEY, SVGAGI. CDR3 length: 11 amino acids. CDR3 nucleotides: TGTGCCAGCAGTTACGGGGCCGGCTACACCTTC. Its protein is CASSYGAGYTF.

CDR3 sequence: CATSIPDRAYNEQFF. DNA of the CDR3: TGTGCCACCAGCATCCCGGACAGGGCCTACAATGAGCAGTTCTTC. The genes are TRBV15 and TRBJ2-1; 8 nucleotides agree with TRBD1. J gave up 2 bases and V 4 bases, and 4 bases lay outside the gene matches. CDR1 is LNHNV and CDR2 is YYDKDF in the germline V gene (reference sequence). The CDR3 totals 15 residues.

The chain combines TRBV7-8 with TRBJ1-2; D is unresolved. The CDR3 totals 15 residues. Germline V gene sequence: CDR1 SGHVS, CDR2 FQNEAQ. Trimming left V 3 bases short and J 3 bases short, with 14 bases between. The DNA of the CDR3 is TGTGCCAGCAGCTTCAGTGGCGCTGGAGACTATGGCTACACCTTC. This codes for CASSFSGAGDYGYTF.

V gene TRBV27 combines with J gene TRBJ1-6; TRBD1 matches at 8 bases. The germline gives CDR1 MNHEY, CDR2 SMNVEV (reference sequence). With 6 bases clipped from V and 10 bases from J, the junction kept 8 bases outside the gene matches. The CDR3 runs 14 residues. Here the CDR3 DNA reads TGTGCCAGCAGAAGGACAGGGAGCGGATCACCCCTCCACTTT. Residues: CASRRTGSGSPLHF.

This chain connects TRBV6-5 to TRBJ1-3; D call uncertain. V was cut by 5 bases and J by 4 bases, with 9 bases left in between. The CDR3 has 13 residues. Germline V gene lookup returns CDR1 MNHEY and CDR2 SVGAGI. The CDR3 sequence: CASSILRGNTIYF. The DNA of the CDR3 is TGTGCCAGCAGTATACTCAGGGGAAACACCATATATTTT.

V gene TRBV13 combines with J gene TRBJ1-6; tentative D call: TRBD1 (6 bases). Trimming shortened V by 6 bases and J by 8 bases, and 14 bases separated the two germline ends. CDR3 size: 14 residues. Germline lookup yields CDR1 PRHDT and CDR2 FYEKMQ (reference sequence). The CDR3 spells CASRGGGAYSPLHF. CDR3 DNA: TGTGCCAGCAGAGGGGGGGGCGCGTATTCACCCCTCCACTTT.

The chain couples TRBV19 to TRBJ2-2; TRBD1 matches 7 bases. V dropped 3 bases and J dropped 5; count of bases not matched to a gene: 6. CDR3 size: 15 residues. The V gene's germline CDR1 is LNHDA and CDR2 SQIVND (reference sequence). The CDR3 reads CASSIGTAFTGELFF. CDR3 sequence (DNA): TGTGCCAGTAGTATCGGGACAGCGTTTACCGGGGAGCTGTTTTTT.